The T cell receptor (beta chain) described here comes from a study of PD-1 blockade in mismatch repair-deficient tumors. Study-level background: All were previously treated, progressing patients with about a dozen mismatch repair-deficient cancer types.

The length of the CDR3 is 14 residues. Germline-derived CDR1 and CDR2 are MNHEY and SMNVEV (reference sequence). V lost 1 base, J lost 8 bases, and 11 bases lay in between. Findings of the study overall: Tumor-resident clones, often undetectable pretreatment in blood, expanded then contracted after pembrolizumab.

As regards this clone: The antigen remains unidentified.

Only in-frame clones appear in the TCRdb table, and some are missing; sequencing was by immunoSEQ multiplex PCR. This sample carries more than 95,000 clones, 86% of them seen once, and the ten largest clones take roughly 13%. The sequenced sample was peripheral blood, obtained 44 weeks after starting pembrolizumab. This chain links TRBV27 with TRBJ1-4; D remains ambiguous. The receptor comes from an adult with mismatch repair-deficient cancer. The CDR3 DNA reads as TGTGCCAGCAGTTTATGGGGTAGAGGGGAAAAACTGTTTTTT. It is translated as CASSLWGRGEKLFF.